The T cell receptor (beta chain) described here comes from a study of blood T cell repertoires in COVID-19. Across the study: Acute and convalescent COVID-19 samples came from the United States, Italy and Spain.

Germline V CDR1 and CDR2: SGDLS, YYNGEE. The CDR3 has 16 residues. Trimming stripped 0 bases from V and 6 bases from J, with 15 bases between. Study processing details: By means of reference gene primer amplification, nucleated cell counts were estimated. TCRdb keeps only in-frame clones here, not all; method: immunoSEQ multiplex PCR. V, J and clone size are taken as reported in that table, and D and trimming were inferred from the DNA itself. The table records around 260,000 clones, approximately 81% of them present only once. This sequence was found in a man aged 60 to 69 with acute or convalescent COVID-19. The chain carries TRBV9 and TRBJ2-2; D is unresolved. The specimen was peripheral blood. The DNA for the CDR3 is TGTGCCAGCAGCGTAGGACTTTCACCTTCTCCCGGGGAGCTGTTTTTT. It translates to CASSVGLSPSPGELFF.